A selection of T cell receptor beta chains follows, all from one sample in a study of blood T cell repertoires in COVID-19. Only in-frame clones appear in the TCRdb table, and some are missing; sequencing was by immunoSEQ multiplex PCR. The data show 70,000 to 80,000 clones, 70% to 90% seen once. The sample taken for sequencing was peripheral blood. The receptors derive from a man aged 80 or over in a cohort sampled during active COVID-19. CDR3s include the opening cysteine and the closing phenylalanine or tryptophan. Each record gives: clone size, D gene, V gene, J gene, CDR3 protein, CDR3 DNA. D genes are given only for firm matches. For some rows the clone size is stated as once, few or many, or as a class when expanded; others skip it.

abundance: NA
d_gene: NA
v_gene: TRBV19
j_gene: TRBJ1-1
CDR3aa: CASSIDRSVGAFF
CDR3nt: TGTGCCAGTAGTATCGACAGGTCGGTTGGGGCTTTCTTT

abundance: NA
d_gene: NA
v_gene: TRBV2
j_gene: TRBJ1-5
CDR3aa: CASKVANNQPQHF
CDR3nt: TGTGCCAGCAAAGTGGCCAACAATCAGCCCCAGCATTTT

abundance: NA
d_gene: TRBD1
v_gene: TRBV5-1
j_gene: TRBJ1-5
CDR3aa: CASSQTGELNQPQHF
CDR3nt: TGCGCCAGCAGCCAAACAGGGGAATTAAATCAGCCCCAGCATTTT

abundance: NA
d_gene: TRBD2
v_gene: TRBV5-4
j_gene: TRBJ2-5
CDR3aa: CASSWSGTGQETQYF
CDR3nt: TGTGCCAGCAGCTGGAGCGGGACGGGTCAAGAGACCCAGTACTTC

abundance: NA
d_gene: TRBD1
v_gene: TRBV5-6
j_gene: TRBJ1-2
CDR3aa: CASSSQGIYGYTF
CDR3nt: TGTGCCAGCAGCTCACAGGGGATCTATGGCTACACCTTC

abundance: few
d_gene: TRBD1
v_gene: TRBV4-3
j_gene: TRBJ1-5
CDR3aa: CASSGQLNQPQHF
CDR3nt: TGCGCCAGCTCGGGACAGCTCAATCAGCCCCAGCATTTT

abundance: NA
d_gene: NA
v_gene: TRBV29-1
j_gene: TRBJ2-7
CDR3aa: CSAIGLGHQNEQYF
CDR3nt: TGCAGCGCAATCGGATTGGGACACCAAAACGAGCAGTACTTC

abundance: NA
d_gene: TRBD1
v_gene: TRBV7-2
j_gene: TRBJ2-1
CDR3aa: CASSPDRALVNEQFF
CDR3nt: TGTGCCAGCAGCCCAGACAGGGCCCTCGTTAATGAGCAGTTCTTC

abundance: NA
d_gene: NA
v_gene: TRBV6-2/TRBV6-3
j_gene: TRBJ2-2
CDR3aa: CASSQDGDTGELFF
CDR3nt: TGTGCCAGCAGCCAGGACGGGGACACCGGGGAGCTGTTTTTT

abundance: medium-sized
d_gene: TRBD1
v_gene: TRBV2
j_gene: TRBJ1-2
CDR3aa: CASSATGNYGYTF
CDR3nt: TGTGCCAGCAGCGCGACAGGGAACTATGGCTACACCTTC

abundance: NA
d_gene: NA
v_gene: TRBV7-2
j_gene: TRBJ2-7
CDR3aa: CASSLAGQYTYEQYF
CDR3nt: TGTGCCAGCAGCTTAGCCGGTCAATATACCTACGAGCAGTACTTC

abundance: NA
d_gene: NA
v_gene: TRBV2
j_gene: TRBJ1-5
CDR3aa: CASSGLGQGGNQPQHF
CDR3nt: TGTGCCAGCAGTGGGTTGGGTCAGGGTGGTAATCAGCCCCAGCATTTT

abundance: NA
d_gene: TRBD1
v_gene: TRBV10-1
j_gene: TRBJ1-1
CDR3aa: CASSDRTGCGTEAFF
CDR3nt: TGCGCCAGCAGTGATCGGACAGGGTGTGGCACTGAAGCTTTCTTT

abundance: NA
d_gene: NA
v_gene: TRBV5-4
j_gene: TRBJ2-2
CDR3aa: CATLMQGKNTGELFF
CDR3nt: TGTGCCACCCTCATGCAGGGGAAAAACACCGGGGAGCTGTTTTTT

abundance: NA
d_gene: NA
v_gene: TRBV5-4
j_gene: TRBJ1-4
CDR3aa: CASSFEPGAVNEKLFF
CDR3nt: TGTGCCAGCAGCTTCGAACCGGGAGCCGTGAATGAAAAACTGTTTTTT

abundance: NA
d_gene: NA
v_gene: TRBV7-8
j_gene: TRBJ2-3
CDR3aa: CASSRERHTDTQYF
CDR3nt: TGTGCCAGCAGCCGGGAGCGGCACACAGATACGCAGTATTTT

abundance: NA
d_gene: NA
v_gene: TRBV5-4
j_gene: TRBJ2-1
CDR3aa: CASSLAGGNEQFF
CDR3nt: TGTGCCAGCAGCTTGGCCGGCGGCAATGAGCAGTTCTTC

abundance: NA
d_gene: TRBD1
v_gene: TRBV5-1
j_gene: TRBJ2-2
CDR3aa: CASSPRTGSTGELFF
CDR3nt: TGCGCCAGCAGCCCTCGGACAGGGAGCACCGGGGAGCTGTTTTTT

abundance: NA
d_gene: TRBD2
v_gene: TRBV4-2
j_gene: TRBJ2-3
CDR3aa: CASSQATSGNTDTQYF
CDR3nt: TGTGCCAGCAGCCAGGCGACTAGCGGGAACACAGATACGCAGTATTTT

abundance: NA
d_gene: NA
v_gene: TRBV11-3
j_gene: TRBJ2-3
CDR3aa: CASSLEGGQFATQYF
CDR3nt: TGTGCCAGCAGCTTAGAGGGGGGGCAGTTCGCTACGCAGTATTTT

abundance: NA
d_gene: NA
v_gene: TRBV29-1
j_gene: TRBJ2-7
CDR3aa: CSARDNSYEQYF
CDR3nt: TGCAGCGCCCGGGACAACTCCTACGAGCAGTACTTC

abundance: NA
d_gene: NA
v_gene: TRBV2
j_gene: TRBJ2-3
CDR3aa: CASILAGAPTDTQYF
CDR3nt: NA

abundance: NA
d_gene: TRBD1
v_gene: TRBV6-5
j_gene: TRBJ1-1
CDR3aa: CASRLPGGSTEAFF
CDR3nt: TGTGCCAGCAGACTTCCAGGGGGGAGCACTGAAGCTTTCTTT

abundance: NA
d_gene: NA
v_gene: TRBV21-1
j_gene: TRBJ2-3
CDR3aa: CASTLWGQGACTDTQYF
CDR3nt: NA

abundance: once
d_gene: TRBD1
v_gene: TRBV4-1
j_gene: TRBJ2-1
CDR3aa: CASSQEDRGHNEQFF
CDR3nt: TGCGCCAGCAGCCAAGAGGACAGGGGACACAATGAGCAGTTCTTC

abundance: NA
d_gene: NA
v_gene: TRBV29-1
j_gene: TRBJ2-5
CDR3aa: CSVLGPYSQDQETQYF
CDR3nt: TGCAGCGTTCTTGGGCCCTACTCCCAGGACCAAGAGACCCAGTACTTC

abundance: NA
d_gene: NA
v_gene: TRBV2
j_gene: TRBJ1-5
CDR3aa: CASSLRGPQHF
CDR3nt: TGTGCCAGCAGTCTCAGGGGGCCCCAGCATTTT

abundance: NA
d_gene: TRBD1
v_gene: TRBV29-1
j_gene: TRBJ1-1
CDR3aa: CSVYTGGAAGPEAFF
CDR3nt: TGCAGCGTCTACACAGGGGGCGCCGCGGGGCCTGAAGCTTTCTTT

abundance: NA
d_gene: TRBD1
v_gene: TRBV10-2
j_gene: TRBJ2-6
CDR3aa: CASSENRGPSGANVLTF
CDR3nt: TGCGCCAGCAGTGAGAACAGGGGGCCCTCTGGGGCCAACGTCCTGACTTTC

abundance: few
d_gene: TRBD2
v_gene: TRBV7-2
j_gene: TRBJ2-7
CDR3aa: CASSSRAGSSYEQYF
CDR3nt: TGTGCCAGCAGCTCGAGAGCGGGGTCGTCCTACGAGCAGTACTTC

abundance: NA
d_gene: NA
v_gene: TRBV29-1
j_gene: TRBJ1-2
CDR3aa: CSGITGGRGYTF
CDR3nt: TGCAGCGGCATAACGGGGGGGAGAGGCTACACCTTC